These 24 T cell receptor beta chains were all obtained from the same sample, sequenced in a study of blood T cell repertoires in COVID-19. Profiling relied on immunoSEQ multiplex PCR, and the TCRdb table lists in-frame clones only, not all of them. Of around 190,000 clones in the sample, around nine tenths were seen once. Sequencing was done on a sample of peripheral blood. The receptors here all came from a man between 50 and 59 years old with COVID-19, enrolled during active disease.

The gene calls are TRBV5-4 and TRBJ2-2; 9 bases map to TRBD2. Germline V gives CDR1 SGHNT, CDR2 YYREEE (reference sequence). This CDR3 is built from 16 residues. The V gene end was trimmed by 3 bases and the J gene end by 4 bases; junction bases not matched to a gene: 7. The CDR3 DNA sequence: TGTGCCAGCAGCTCCTCTAGCGGGATTGGCACCGGGGAGCTGTTTTTT. Its protein product is CASSSSSGIGTGELFF.

Comment on this clone: The same CDR3 also results from other DNA sequences found in this sample. The chain combines TRBV11-2 with TRBJ2-7, with TRBD1 identical over 8 bases. The CDR3 runs 13 residues. J gave up 3 bases and V 3 bases, and 1 base lay outside the gene matches. Germline CDR1 is SGHAT and CDR2 is FQNNGV. This CDR3 reads CASSLDRDYEQYF. CDR3 DNA sequence: TGTGCCAGCAGCTTGGACAGGGACTACGAGCAGTACTTC.

The DNA of the CDR3 is TGTGCCAGCAGTTCCGGACAGGGAGGTGAAAAACTGTTTTTT. Protein sequence: CASSSGQGGEKLFF. The rearrangement uses TRBV6-5 and TRBJ1-4; TRBD1 matches at 8 bases. The CDR3 length is 14 residues. In germline, CDR1 is MNHEY, CDR2 SVGAGI. J gave up 7 bases and V 4 bases, and 5 bases lay outside the gene matches.

The chain links TRBV6-5 to TRBJ2-1; D is perhaps TRBD1 (6 bases). This CDR3 is built from 14 residues. V gave up 3 bases and J gave up 4 bases, with 10 bases separating them. Germline V gives CDR1 MNHEY, CDR2 SVGAGI. CDR3 sequence: CASSYRGYYNEQFF. CDR3 coding DNA: TGTGCCAGCAGTTATAGGGGGTATTACAATGAGCAGTTCTTC.

The rearrangement joins TRBV9 to TRBJ2-5; tentative D call: TRBD1 (6 bases). Trimming cost V 3 bases and J 4 bases, with 13 bases left between them. The germline V gene encodes CDR1 SGDLS and CDR2 YYNGEE. The length of the CDR3 is 14 residues. The CDR3 is CASSADRFGETQYF. The CDR3 nucleotides read TGTGCCAGCAGCGCCGACAGGTTCGGAGAGACCCAGTACTTC. Supplemented by reference TRBV9 and TRBJ2-5, the full variable domain reads DSGVTQTPKHLITATGQRVTLRCSPRSGDLSVYWYQQSLDQGLQFLIQYYNGEERAKGNILERFSAQQFPDLHSELNLSSLELGDSALYFCASSADRFGETQYFGPGTRLLVL.

The chain employs TRBV27 and TRBJ1-6; 8 nucleotides align to TRBD1. The trim removed 7 bases at V and 9 bases at J, leaving 14 bases unmatched. The CDR3 runs to 16 residues. Germline lookup yields CDR1 MNHEY and CDR2 SMNVEV (reference sequence). In DNA, the CDR3 is TGTGCCAGCACCCCAGGGGGCAGGGGGCTTGGTTCACCCCTCCACTTT. Translated, it gives CASTPGGRGLGSPLHF.

This clone was seen a few times. The chain combines TRBV7-9 with TRBJ1-2, with TRBD1 matching over 7 bases. The germline gives CDR1 SEHNR, CDR2 FQNEAQ (reference sequence). V shed 7 bases and J 4 bases; nucleotides not matched to a gene: 9. This CDR3 is built from 14 residues. CDR3 sequence reads: CASTRQGKLYGYTF. The CDR3 bases are TGTGCCAGCACCCGACAGGGCAAGCTCTATGGCTACACCTTC.

V and J are TRBV18 and TRBJ1-5; a weak D match, TRBD1 (6 bases). CDR3 size: 16 residues. In germline, CDR1 is KGHSH, CDR2 LQKENI. Trimming cost V 4 bases and J 7 bases, with 20 bases left between them. CDR3 in amino acids: CASSLGMEGGGQPQHF. In DNA form, the CDR3 reads TGTGCCAGCTCACTGGGAATGGAAGGGGGTGGACAGCCCCAGCATTTT.

The V and J genes are TRBV3-1 (or the pseudogene TRBV3-2) and TRBJ1-5; 8 bases align to TRBD1. Germline CDR1 is LGHDT and CDR2 is YNNKEL (reference sequence). The CDR3 sequence is 15 residues long. The V gene end was trimmed by 0 bases and the J gene end by 7 bases; junction bases not matched to a gene: 5. The CDR3 DNA reads TGTGCCAGCAGCCAAGATAGTACAGGGGGACAGCCCCAGCATTTT. This encodes CASSQDSTGGQPQHF.

V is TRBV10-3 and J is TRBJ1-1, with D perhaps TRBD1 (6 bases). Germline V gene lookup returns CDR1 ENHRY and CDR2 SYGVKD. The CDR3 is 14 residues long. Between the trimmed V and J ends, which lost 10 bases and 1 base, there was a span of 16 bases. CDR3 protein: CATNSGQQNTEAFF. CDR3 nucleotides: TGTGCCACCAACTCAGGACAGCAGAACACTGAAGCTTTCTTT.

This chain links TRBV5-4 with TRBJ1-4; 10 positions match TRBD1. The V and J ends lost 1 base and 6 bases, in that order; junction bases with no gene match: 9. The CDR3 runs 17 residues. Germline CDR1 and CDR2: SGHNT and YYREEE (reference sequence). Here the CDR3 DNA reads TGTGCCAGCAGCTTGTGGGGCCGGGACAGGGGAGATGAAAAACTGTTTTTT. The encoded protein is CASSLWGRDRGDEKLFF. The full variable domain, its missing parts supplied by reference TRBV5-4 and TRBJ1-4, is ETGVTQSPTHLIKTRGQQVTLRCSSQSGHNTVSWYQQALGQGPQFIFQYYREEENGRGNFPPRFSGLQFPNYSSELNVNALELDDSALYLCASSLWGRDRGDEKLFFGSGTQLSVL.

The chain has TRBV27 and TRBJ1-2, with TRBD1 matching 7 bases. This CDR3 region has 12 residues. V lost 8 bases to trimming and J lost 4 bases; unmatched junction nucleotides: 4. From germline, CDR1 is MNHEY and CDR2 SMNVEV (reference sequence). CDR3 coding DNA: TGTGCCAGCTCGAGACAGGGCTATGGCTACACCTTC. Amino acid sequence: CASSRQGYGYTF.

V is TRBV11-2 and J is TRBJ1-2, with TRBD1 matching 7 bases. Germline V gene data show CDR1 as SGHAT and CDR2 as FQNNGV. The junction had 9 bases not matched to a gene; V was cut back by 7 bases and J by 4 bases. This CDR3 is built from 14 residues. CDR3 DNA sequence: TGTGCCAGCACCTCACCGGGGACAGCCTATGGCTACACCTTC. It yields the protein CASTSPGTAYGYTF.

V is TRBV7-2 and J is TRBJ2-3; 9 nucleotides match TRBD2. The CDR3 has 18 amino acids. J lost 0 bases, V lost 2 bases, and 9 bases had no gene match. Germline CDR1 SGHTA, CDR2 FQGNSA. This CDR3 reads CASSLYASSGASTDTQYF. CDR3 bases: TGTGCCAGCAGCTTATACGCGTCTAGCGGGGCGAGCACAGATACGCAGTATTTT.

The chain combines TRBV4-2 with TRBJ2-7; 10 bases are shared with TRBD2. This CDR3 has 19 residues. Germline CDR1 LGHNA, CDR2 YNFKEQ. The V gene end was trimmed by 0 bases and the J gene end by 5 bases; junction bases not matched to a gene: 16. The CDR3 DNA sequence: TGTGCCAGCAGCCAAGATGGTACGGCTAGCGGGAGTATCCTAAACGAGCAGTACTTC. Amino acid sequence: CASSQDGTASGSILNEQYF.

The chain combines TRBV18 with TRBJ1-1; D is unresolved. The germline V gene has CDR1 KGHSH and CDR2 LQKENI. V was pared by 6 bases and J by 7 bases, with 18 bases between. This CDR3 is built from 14 residues. The DNA for the CDR3 is TGTGCCAGCTCCAAAACCGTGGAGAAATATGAAGCTTTCTTT. Protein sequence: CASSKTVEKYEAFF.

The chain is built from TRBV6-5 and TRBJ1-1; D perhaps matches TRBD1 (6 bases). In germline, CDR1 is MNHEY, CDR2 SVGAGI. The CDR3 loop spans 14 amino acids. V lost 6 bases to trimming and J lost 5 bases, with 16 bases between them. The CDR3 sequence: CASRFYREGTEAFF. As DNA, the CDR3 is TGTGCCAGCAGATTCTACAGGGAGGGGACTGAAGCTTTCTTT.

The V and J genes are TRBV23-1 and TRBJ2-5; TRBD2 aligns across 15 bases. TRBV23-1 is designated an ORF whose function remains uncertain. This CDR3 has 21 residues. Losses at the gene ends were 2 bases for V and 2 bases for J; bases not matched to a gene: 15. Here the CDR3 DNA reads TGCGCCAGCAGTCAACGGGGAAGGACTAGCGGGAGGGCCCGGGTGCAAGAGACCCAGTACTTC. It translates to CASSQRGRTSGRARVQETQYF.

For this clone: An end of the junction differs from the germline gene, which may be a read error. CDR3 protein: CAGSVAGGETQYF. CDR3 sequence (DNA): TGTGCCGGCAGCGTAGCGGGGGGGGAGACCCAGTACTTC. The J gene is TRBJ2-5, the V gene TRBV9; 11 bases map to TRBD2. This CDR3 comprises 13 residues. Looked up from germline, CDR1 is SGDLS and CDR2 is YYNGEE.

The chain combines TRBV5-1 with TRBJ2-7; the match to TRBD1 covers 10 bases. Germline trimming cut 0 bases from V and 6 bases from J; bases unmatched to any gene: 3. The germline V gene encodes CDR1 SGHRS and CDR2 YFSETQ. The CDR3 is 14 amino acids. The DNA of the CDR3 is TGCGCCAGCAGCTTGGGGGGACAGGGGCTCGAGCAGTACTTC. Translated: CASSLGGQGLEQYF.

The CDR3: CASSLEPFLDSNQPQHF. DNA of the CDR3: TGTGCCAGCTCTCTCGAACCTTTTCTAGATAGCAATCAGCCCCAGCATTTT. The V and J genes are TRBV18 and TRBJ1-5; the D is unclear. The CDR3 has 17 residues. Germline V lookup: CDR1 KGHSH, CDR2 LQKENI. The V end was cut by 6 bases, the J end by 0 bases, with 18 bases between.

V is TRBV4-2 and J is TRBJ1-6; a possible D gene is TRBD1 (6 bases). This CDR3 contains 16 residues. Germline lookup yields CDR1 LGHNA and CDR2 YNFKEQ. The ends were cut back, 1 base at V and 6 bases at J, with 13 bases in the middle. The CDR3 is CASSQGVGDTNSPLHF. For the CDR3, the DNA is TGTGCCAGCAGCCAAGGGGTTGGGGACACTAATTCACCCCTCCACTTT.

The rearrangement links TRBV4-1 to TRBJ1-2, with TRBD1 matching over 10 bases. The CDR3 is made up of 16 amino acids. Per the germline V gene, CDR1 is MGHRA and CDR2 is YSYEKL. The V gene end was trimmed by 2 bases and the J gene end by 7 bases; junction bases not matched to a gene: 10. CDR3 residues: CASSQTPGQGNGGYTF. The CDR3 DNA sequence: TGCGCCAGCAGCCAAACTCCGGGACAGGGGAACGGTGGCTACACCTTC.

The genes are TRBV28 and TRBJ2-2, with TRBD1 matching over 8 bases. Germline CDR1 MDHEN, CDR2 SYDVKM. The CDR3 is 16 residues long. V lost 4 bases to trimming and J lost 5 bases; unmatched junction nucleotides: 9. The CDR3 here is CASSSPGQAQTGELFF. The DNA of the CDR3 is TGTGCCAGCAGTTCACCGGGACAGGCTCAAACCGGGGAGCTGTTTTTT. Variable domain in full (rest from reference TRBV28 and TRBJ2-2): DVKVTQSSRYLVKRTGEKVFLECVQDMDHENMFWYRQDPGLGLRLIYFSYDVKMKEKGDIPEGYSVSREKKERFSLILESASTNQTSMYLCASSSPGQAQTGELFFGEGSRLTVL.